This TCR beta chain was obtained from a study of graft-versus-host responses after intestinal transplantation. Study overall: Each recipient received anti-thymocyte globulin induction, then tacrolimus and steroids for three to four years.

This clone was seen more than once but under ten times. V was cut by 7 bases and J by 2 bases, with 15 bases left in between. Germline CDR1 SGHRS, CDR2 YFSETQ. CDR3 length: 14 residues. Method: immunoSEQ multiplex PCR; TCRdb's copy keeps in-frame clones and lacks some. This repertoire shows 25,000 to 35,000 clones, about 85% found once; its top ten account for 11%. Specimen: PBMCs, collected 450 to 460 days after intestinal transplantation. The sequence was obtained from a human patient who received an intestinal transplant, so some T cells may come from the graft donor. The rearrangement links TRBV5-1 to TRBJ2-5; D uncertain. CDR3 region: CASGLIAEQETQYF. CDR3 sequence (DNA): TGCGCCAGCGGGCTTATAGCAGAACAAGAGACCCAGTACTTC. The full variable domain, completed using reference TRBV5-1 and TRBJ2-5, is KAGVTQTPRYLIKTRGQQVTLSCSPISGHRSVSWYQQTPGQGLQFLFEYFSETQRNKGNFPGRFSGRQFSNSRSEMNVSTLELGDSALYLCASGLIAEQETQYFGPGTRLLVL.